One sample yielded the 3 T cell receptor beta chains listed below, sequenced in a study of CD8 T cells in Susac syndrome. Random hexamers were used to reverse transcribe the RNA input (roughly 0.5 to 1 ug). TCRdb reprocessed the immunoSEQ multiplex PCR reads via MiXCR and lists one record per CDR3 protein. In the table there are 70,000 to 95,000 distinct CDR3 sequences, nearly 95% of which are singletons. Input material: CD8+ T cells from PBMCs. These receptors were collected from a human donor with Susac syndrome.

The rearrangement links TRBV28 to TRBJ2-5; D unclear. The germline V and J ends were trimmed by 6 bases and 5 bases, with 13 bases remaining between them. The CDR3 runs 13 residues. Germline V gene data show CDR1 as MDHEN and CDR2 as SYDVKM. CDR3 coding DNA: TGTGCCAGCAGACCTCGACAAACGGAGACCCAGTACTTC. This sequence encodes CASRPRQTETQYF.

The chain joins TRBV20-1 to TRBJ1-1; D perhaps matches TRBD1 (5 bases). Germline V gives CDR1 DFQATT, CDR2 SNEGSKA (reference sequence). Trimming removed 3 bases at V and 6 bases at J, with 14 bases between. The CDR3 length is 13 residues. The CDR3: CSARVRGRPEAFF. CDR3 bases: TGCAGTGCTAGGGTCCGGGGCCGGCCTGAAGCTTTCTTT.

CDR3 amino acids: CATGQGSSYEQYF. DNA of the CDR3: TGTGCCACCGGACAGGGGAGCTCCTACGAGCAGTACTTC. This chain links TRBV6-6 with TRBJ2-7; 9 bases are shared with TRBD1. Per germline, CDR1 MNHNY and CDR2 SVGAGI (reference sequence). The CDR3 has 13 residues. J gave up 0 bases and V 10 bases, and 4 bases lay outside the gene matches.